Each of the 21 T cell receptor beta chains below was sequenced from the same sample in a study of T cells in Graves' hyperthyroidism and ophthalmopathy (dated by TCRdb to 2018 to 2020). The library came from multiplex PCR. The sequencing machine was an Illumina HiSeq 2000. The TCR beta CDR3 regions were amplified from the RNA transcripts. For the first round of RT-PCR on the TCR CDR3, the HTBI primer set was used together with the Qiagen OneStep RT-PCR kit. The public reads were reprocessed in TCRdb via fastp at Q25 and MiXCR, keeping in-frame beta chains. Rows are unified per CDR3 protein, each entry keeping the most common DNA and genes. The sample table shows under 400,000 distinct CDR3 sequences, and 14% are seen once. The top ten clones comprise 9.5% to 11% of the sample. What was sequenced was blood. The source is a woman aged 60-75 years with Graves' hyperthyroidism.

This clonotype was seen repeatedly, ten times or more. The chain combines TRBV27 with TRBJ2-3, with D tentatively TRBD1 (6 bases). The CDR3 contains 15 residues. Germline lookup yields CDR1 MNHEY and CDR2 SMNVEV (reference sequence). The V and J ends lost 3 bases and 2 bases respectively, with 12 bases between them. The CDR3 region is CASSFDRLITDTQYF. CDR3 bases: TGTGCCAGCAGTTTCGACAGGCTGATCACAGATACGCAGTATTTT.

This clonotype has ten or more counts. The chain carries TRBV20-1 and TRBJ2-7; 10 bases map to TRBD2. Germline V CDR1 and CDR2: DFQATT, SNEGSKA (reference sequence). V was clipped by 1 base and J by 2 bases; unmatched bases: 5. There are 15 residues in the CDR3. The CDR3 reads CSARGGLATTYEQYF. The CDR3 DNA reads TGCAGTGCTAGAGGGGGACTAGCGACAACCTACGAGCAGTACTTC.

This clonotype was found many times. V is TRBV3-1 and J is TRBJ2-1; 9 bases line up with TRBD2. The germline CDR1 and CDR2 sequences are LGHDT and YNNKEL (reference sequence). This CDR3 is 17 amino acids long. V gave up 3 bases and J gave up 0 bases; unmatched junction bases: 6. The CDR3: CASSQAGLASSYNEQFF. The CDR3 nucleotides read TGTGCCAGCAGCCAGGCCGGACTAGCGAGCTCCTACAATGAGCAGTTCTTC.

This clonotype showed up many times. CDR3 DNA: TGTGCCTGGAGTGTAAATGGAGGGCTCGGCGAGCAGTACTTC. Protein: CAWSVNGGLGEQYF. This chain uses TRBV30 with TRBJ2-7, with D possibly matching TRBD2 (6 bases). Germline CDR1 reads GTSNPN; CDR2 reads SVGIG (reference sequence). Trimming took off 0 bases at V and 6 bases at J, with 15 bases between the two ends. The CDR3 runs to 14 residues.

The table lists this clonotype with many counts. The CDR3 DNA sequence: TGTGCCACCAGTGATCGGACAGGGGGCGCCTATGGCTACACCTTC. Translated: CATSDRTGGAYGYTF. The genes are TRBV24-1 and TRBJ1-2; 11 bases are shared with TRBD1. The CDR3 totals 15 residues. Germline V lookup: CDR1 KGHDR, CDR2 SFDVKD. V was clipped by 3 bases and J by 4 bases; unmatched bases: 3.

The chain has TRBV24-1 and TRBJ1-1; D remains unclear. Germline-derived CDR1 and CDR2 are KGHDR and SFDVKD. CDR3 size: 13 residues. V lost 4 bases to trimming and J lost 4 bases, with 9 bases between them. CDR3 in amino acids: CATSDGRATEAFF. The DNA of the CDR3 is TGTGCCACCAGTGACGGGAGGGCCACTGAAGCTTTCTTT.

This clonotype was counted a few times. The chain has TRBV6-1 and TRBJ1-3; no definite D call. This CDR3 comprises 15 residues. V was clipped by 4 bases and J by 0 bases, with 10 bases between them. The germline V gene has CDR1 MNHNS and CDR2 SASEGT. CDR3 amino acids: CASSVSLHSGNTIYF. In DNA form, the CDR3 reads TGTGCCAGCAGTGTGAGCTTACACTCTGGAAACACCATATATTTT.

This clonotype has just a few counts. V usage is TRBV12-5 and J usage is TRBJ2-2; unclear D gene. CDR1 LGHNT and CDR2 FRNRAP come from the germline V gene. CDR3 length: 14 amino acids. V lost 0 bases, J lost 2 bases, and 4 bases lay in between. The CDR3 here is CASGLVANTGELFF. CDR3 sequence (DNA): TGTGCTAGTGGTTTGGTTGCCAACACCGGGGAGCTGTTTTTT.

This clonotype was recorded at least ten times. This sequence joins TRBV3-1 and TRBJ2-2, with D maybe TRBD2 (6 bases). From germline, CDR1 is LGHDT and CDR2 YNNKEL (reference sequence). The CDR3 totals 16 residues. V shed 0 bases and J shed 2 bases, with 10 bases lying between them. The DNA of the CDR3 is TGTGCCAGCAGCCAAGATTTGGCGGGAAACACCGGGGAGCTGTTTTTT. It yields the protein CASSQDLAGNTGELFF.

The genes are TRBV11-2 and TRBJ2-1, with TRBD2 matching 10 bases. The V gene end was trimmed by 4 bases and the J gene end by 6 bases; junction bases not matched to a gene: 12. This CDR3 contains 17 residues. Germline CDR1 reads SGHAT; CDR2 reads FQNNGV. The CDR3 loop is CASSSRTGTSVANEQFF. CDR3 in DNA: TGTGCCAGCAGCTCGCGCACCGGGACTAGCGTAGCCAATGAGCAGTTCTTC.

This clonotype has ten or more counts. The chain uses TRBV2 and TRBJ2-2; D call uncertain. The germline gives CDR1 SNHLY, CDR2 FYNNEI. V lost 5 bases to trimming and J lost 2 bases, with 9 bases between them. This CDR3 is built from 14 residues. The chain's CDR3 is CASSLARNTGELFF. CDR3 nucleotide sequence: TGTGCCAGCAGTTTGGCCCGTAACACCGGGGAGCTGTTTTTT. The full variable domain, rest sourced from reference TRBV2 and TRBJ2-2, is EPEVTQTPSHQVTQMGQEVILRCVPISNHLYFYWYRQILGQKVEFLVSFYNNEISEKSEIFDDQFSVERPDGSNFTLKIRSTKLEDSAMYFCASSLARNTGELFFGEGSRLTVL.

The CDR3 DNA reads as TGTGCCACCTCTCCCCCGGGAGGCAATGAGCAGTTCTTC. It specifies CATSPPGGNEQFF. The chain couples TRBV19 to TRBJ2-1; 7 bases align to TRBD2. J gave up 6 bases and V 10 bases, and 9 bases lay outside the gene matches. Germline V gives CDR1 LNHDA, CDR2 SQIVND (reference sequence). CDR3 length: 13 amino acids. The full variable domain, in which reference TRBV19 and TRBJ2-1 provide the parts outside the CDR3, is DGGITQSPKYLFRKEGQNVTLSCEQNLNHDAMYWYRQDPGQGLRLIYYSQIVNDFQKGDIAEGYSVSREKKESFPLTVTSAQKNPTAFYLCATSPPGGNEQFFGPGTRLTVL.

This clonotype was found many times. Here the CDR3 reads CASSPPLGAQYF. CDR3 DNA: TGTGCCAGCAGCCCCCCCCTTGGTGCGCAGTATTTT. The gene calls are TRBV7-8 and TRBJ2-3; no clear D gene. V was trimmed by 5 bases and J by 10 bases, leaving 13 bases between them. This CDR3 region has 12 residues. The V gene's germline CDR1 is SGHVS and CDR2 FQNEAQ.

Turning to this clonotype: This may come from a read error, since a much larger clone is one base off. This chain uses TRBV7-9 with TRBJ2-3; no firm D call. The CDR3 runs to 14 residues. Germline loops: CDR1 SEHNR, CDR2 FQNEAQ (reference sequence). V was shortened by 5 bases and J by 1 base, with 10 bases between the two germline ends. The CDR3 DNA reads TGTGCCAGCAGCACCGGCAGGCGCACAGATACGCAGTATTTT. Translating gives CASSTGRRTDTQYF.

In this sample, this clonotype turned up many times. The V call is TRBV6-1, the J call TRBJ2-7, with a possible D match to TRBD2 (6 bases). Trimming left V 7 bases short and J 2 bases short, with 18 bases between. The CDR3 spans 15 residues. CDR1 is MNHNS and CDR2 is SASEGT in the germline V gene. The CDR3 DNA reads TGTGCCAGCACCCTAAGCGGGTTACGCCCCTACGAGCAGTACTTC. Residues: CASTLSGLRPYEQYF.

At least ten counts were recorded for this clonotype. The J gene is TRBJ2-4, the V gene TRBV28, with 16 bases identical to TRBD2. Germline V gene sequence: CDR1 MDHEN, CDR2 SYDVKM. The CDR3 covers 18 residues. V shed 3 bases, J shed 8 bases, and the junction held 10 bases outside the gene matches. As DNA, the CDR3 is TGTGCCAGCAGTTTGACAGTTCCGGGACTAGCGGGAGGGGACATTCAGTACTTC. Protein: CASSLTVPGLAGGDIQYF.

The genes are TRBV29-1 and TRBJ2-5; 9 bases fit TRBD2. This CDR3 comprises 14 residues. Unmatched junction bases numbered 7, after V lost 6 bases and J lost 2 bases. Germline V CDR1 and CDR2: SQVTM, ANQGSEA. CDR3: CSVRLADKQETQYF. The CDR3 nucleotides read TGCAGCGTCCGACTAGCGGACAAGCAAGAGACCCAGTACTTC.

This clonotype was counted at least ten times. V is TRBV2 and J is TRBJ1-5; 7 bases align to TRBD1. Germline lookup yields CDR1 SNHLY and CDR2 FYNNEI. The CDR3 has 16 amino acids. V shed 6 bases and J 2 bases; nucleotides not matched to a gene: 10. CDR3 nucleotide sequence: TGTGCCAGCAGCCGCGACAGGGCTTTCGGCAATCAGCCCCAGCATTTT. The encoded protein is CASSRDRAFGNQPQHF.

The genes are TRBV6-1 and TRBJ2-1; TRBD2 aligns across 9 bases. The CDR3 loop spans 17 amino acids. V lost 2 bases to trimming and J lost 3 bases; unmatched junction nucleotides: 8. The germline gives CDR1 MNHNS, CDR2 SASEGT. This CDR3 is CASSEWGLAGFYNEQFF. In DNA, the CDR3 is TGTGCCAGCAGTGAATGGGGGCTAGCGGGGTTCTACAATGAGCAGTTCTTC.

This clonotype was observed at least ten times. The gene calls are TRBV12-5 and TRBJ2-7; the D is unclear. The CDR3 is made up of 15 amino acids. The V gene's germline CDR1 is LGHNT and CDR2 FRNRAP. V was pared by 4 bases and J by 2 bases, with 15 bases between. CDR3 loop: CASGSPTPRAYEQYF. The CDR3 region has the DNA TGTGCTAGTGGTTCCCCAACACCTAGGGCCTACGAGCAGTACTTC. The entire variable domain, with the rest obtained from reference TRBV12-5 and TRBJ2-7, is as follows: DARVTQTPRHKVTEMGQEVTMRCQPILGHNTVFWYRQTMMQGLELLAYFRNRAPLDDSGMPKDRFSAEMPDATLATLKIQPSEPRDSAVYFCASGSPTPRAYEQYFGPGTRLTVT.

The J gene is TRBJ2-3, the V gene TRBV6-4; possible D gene TRBD2, 6 bases. V lost 4 bases and J 7 bases, leaving 18 bases between the germline ends. Germline V gene data show CDR1 as MRHNA and CDR2 as SNTAGT. The CDR3 is 15 residues long. CDR3 loop: CASSVSPGTGNTQYF. The CDR3 nucleotides read TGTGCCAGCAGTGTATCCCCAGGGACTGGGAATACGCAGTATTTT.